The source of this TCR beta chain is a study of T cell responses to AZD1222 COVID-19 vaccine (dated by TCRdb to about 2021). Notes on the research overall: TCR sequencing was performed for approximately 240 trial participants, of whom 200 to 210 were given two doses of AZD1222 and around 26 were given two doses of MenACWY control vaccine. Trial participants were enrolled by age into 18-55, 56-69 and 70-plus year subgroups, with around 150, 28 and 57 TCR-sequenced participants respectively.

The time point label of this sample denotes: about 28 days (+/-7) after the second vaccine dose. Because spike-specific TCR depth and breadth did not differ between the two schedules, AZD1222 recipients who got a second dose at roughly 4 weeks were pooled with those who got a second dose at roughly 12 weeks. The vaccinee samples were drawn from two UK trials, COV001 and COV002, one of which was a single-blind randomized controlled phase 2/3 trial testing AZD1222 (ChAdOx1 nCoV-19) in healthy adults. Trial participant PBMC samples were collected at day 0 and day 28 after the second dose for TCRbeta chain sequencing. The CDR3 regions of human TCRbeta chains were analyzed by immunosequencing. In the original analysis: TCRs in the repertoires were compared against a reference library of SARS-CoV-2-specific TCRs that had been generated with the MIRA antigen-specificity platform. Breadth was defined as the fraction of unique TCRs that were SARS-CoV-2-associated, and depth was defined as the fraction of total T cells that were SARS-CoV-2-associated. Using the MIRA data, every spike-specific TCR was mapped to the spike region that the TCR reacted to and assigned to either a CD4 or a CD8 class. Log10-transformed breadth and depth values were compared by one-way ANOVA with Sidak's multiple comparisons tests. TCRdb re-hosts the immuneACCESS table, in-frame sequences only. Its copies lack some clones; in the studies checked, an unresolved V gene accounts for under half of them, and the cause for the rest is not known. V, J and clone size are taken as reported in that table, and D and trimming were inferred from the DNA itself. Recorded for this sample are more than 150,000 clones; 88% of them occurred a single time. The top ten clones comprise about 25% of the sample.

Details on this clone: Its antigen remains unidentified. Base qualities are missing; no much larger clone stands one base away.

Broad study findings and their caveats: Nearly half of unique spike-specific TCRs reportedly recognized epitopes outside regions mutated in the B.1.351 and B.1.1.7 variants. In the small 56-69-year group, the increase in depth fell short of significance, most likely because of low power. CD4 TCRs associated with the vaccine covered the entire spike protein, and the dominant responses were in regions 160-218 and 743-854. Conclusions about previously exposed vaccinees are limited, since just 6 or 7 AZD1222 recipients were seropositive for SARS-CoV-2 at baseline. Participants were mostly white British and included more females than males, and it was suggested by the authors that clonal diversity may have been underestimated. Because no day 14 peak-response samples were available, the repertoires could be characterized only after the peak T cell response. After two AZD1222 doses, both the breadth and the depth of spike-specific TCRs were significantly higher than at day 0 and than in MenACWY recipients.

The germline V gene yields SGDLS for CDR1 and YYNGEE for CDR2. The CDR3 sequence holds 14 residues, the cysteine and phenylalanine included. The read is trimmed to its CDR3 DNA, 42 bases read in frame from base 1. V is cut by 4 bases and J by 1 base, and the space between the germline ends is 11 bases. This receptor chain uses TRBV9 and TRBJ1-1; no confident D gene assignment can be made. The material sequenced was peripheral blood, taken 28 days after the second AZD1222 dose. The sequence came from an adult who received the AZD1222 COVID-19 vaccine. CDR3 region: CASSPRPGNTEAFF. The nucleotides are TGTGCCAGCAGCCCCCGACCCGGGAACACTGAAGCTTTCTTT.